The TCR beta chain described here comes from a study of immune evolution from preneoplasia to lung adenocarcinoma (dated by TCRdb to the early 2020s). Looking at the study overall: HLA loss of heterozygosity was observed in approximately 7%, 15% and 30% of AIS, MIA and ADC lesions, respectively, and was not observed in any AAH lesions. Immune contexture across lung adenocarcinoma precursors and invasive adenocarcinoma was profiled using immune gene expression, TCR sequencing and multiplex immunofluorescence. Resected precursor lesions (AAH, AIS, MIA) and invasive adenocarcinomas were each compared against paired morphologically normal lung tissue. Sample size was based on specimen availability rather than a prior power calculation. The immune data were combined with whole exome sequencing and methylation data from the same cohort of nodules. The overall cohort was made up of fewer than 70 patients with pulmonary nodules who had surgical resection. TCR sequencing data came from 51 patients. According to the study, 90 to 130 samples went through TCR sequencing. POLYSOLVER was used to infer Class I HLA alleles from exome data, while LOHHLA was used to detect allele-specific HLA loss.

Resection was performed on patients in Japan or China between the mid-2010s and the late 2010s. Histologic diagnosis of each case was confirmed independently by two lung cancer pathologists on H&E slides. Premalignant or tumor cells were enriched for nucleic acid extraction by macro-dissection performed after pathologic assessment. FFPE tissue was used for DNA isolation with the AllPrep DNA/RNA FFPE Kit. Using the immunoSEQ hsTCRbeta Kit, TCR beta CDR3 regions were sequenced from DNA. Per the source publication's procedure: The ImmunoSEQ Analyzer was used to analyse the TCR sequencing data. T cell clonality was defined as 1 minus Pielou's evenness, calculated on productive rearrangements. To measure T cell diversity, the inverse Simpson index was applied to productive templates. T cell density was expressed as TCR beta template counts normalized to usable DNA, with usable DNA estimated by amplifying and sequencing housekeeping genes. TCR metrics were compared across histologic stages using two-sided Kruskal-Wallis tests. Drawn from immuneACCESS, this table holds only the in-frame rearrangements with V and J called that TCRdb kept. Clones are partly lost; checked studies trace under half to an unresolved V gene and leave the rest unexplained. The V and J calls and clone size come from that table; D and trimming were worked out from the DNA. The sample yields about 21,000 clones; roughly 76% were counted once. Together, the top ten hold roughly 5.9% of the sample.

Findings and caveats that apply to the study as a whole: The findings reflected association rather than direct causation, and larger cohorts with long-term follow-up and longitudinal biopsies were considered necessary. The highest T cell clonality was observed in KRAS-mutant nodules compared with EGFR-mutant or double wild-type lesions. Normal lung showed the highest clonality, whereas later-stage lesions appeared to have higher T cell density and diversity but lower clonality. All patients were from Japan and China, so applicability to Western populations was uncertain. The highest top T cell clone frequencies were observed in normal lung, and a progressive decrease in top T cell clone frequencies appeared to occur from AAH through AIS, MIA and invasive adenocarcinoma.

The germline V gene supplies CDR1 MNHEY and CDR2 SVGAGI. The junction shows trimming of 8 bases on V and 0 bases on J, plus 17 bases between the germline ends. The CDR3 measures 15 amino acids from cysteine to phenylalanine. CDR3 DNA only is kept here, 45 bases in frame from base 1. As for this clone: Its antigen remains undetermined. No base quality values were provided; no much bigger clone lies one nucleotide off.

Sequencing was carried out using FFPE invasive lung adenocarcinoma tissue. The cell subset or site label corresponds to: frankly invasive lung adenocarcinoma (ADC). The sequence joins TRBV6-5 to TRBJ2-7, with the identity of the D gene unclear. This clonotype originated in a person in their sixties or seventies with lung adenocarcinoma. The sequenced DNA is TGTGCCAGCCAGACCGAGTACCGGAGCTCCTACGAGCAGTACTTC. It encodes CASQTEYRSSYEQYF.